The 26 T cell receptor beta chains reported below all come from one sample, sequenced in a study of immune evolution from preneoplasia to lung adenocarcinoma. Data came from immunoSEQ multiplex PCR; TCRdb stores just in-frame clones and leaves some out. Here the sample spans about 7,500 clones, approximately 80% being singletons. Sequencing was carried out using FFPE invasive lung adenocarcinoma tissue. The receptor set was obtained from a person aged 40 to 50 with lung adenocarcinoma.

The genes are TRBV4-1 and TRBJ1-2; D is perhaps TRBD1 (5 bases). Trimming took off 3 bases at V and 0 bases at J, with 11 bases between the two ends. The CDR3 loop spans 15 amino acids. The germline gives CDR1 MGHRA, CDR2 YSYEKL. In DNA form, the CDR3 reads TGCGCCAGCAGCCAGCGACAGATATCTAACTATGGCTACACCTTC. This encodes CASSQRQISNYGYTF.

The chain has TRBV19 and TRBJ1-2; D possibly corresponds to TRBD1 (6 bases). The V end was cut by 4 bases, the J end by 8 bases, with 11 bases between. Germline CDR1 reads LNHDA; CDR2 reads SQIVND (reference sequence). The CDR3 covers 12 residues. The DNA for the CDR3 is TGTGCCAGTAGTACAGGGGCGGTCGGCTACACCTTC. Protein: CASSTGAVGYTF.

The chain joins TRBV30 to TRBJ1-4; D is unclear. The CDR3 totals 13 residues. The V end was cut by 2 bases, the J end by 5 bases, with 9 bases between. The V gene's germline CDR1 is GTSNPN and CDR2 SVGIG (reference sequence). The CDR3 DNA follows: TGTGCCTGGAGTTTGTACCAGAATGAAAAACTGTTTTTT. As protein: CAWSLYQNEKLFF.

The chain employs TRBV5-4 and TRBJ2-3; tentative D call: TRBD2 (6 bases). This CDR3 has 14 residues. The ends were cut back, 1 base at V and 2 bases at J, with 8 bases in the middle. Germline V gives CDR1 SGHNT, CDR2 YYREEE (reference sequence). The CDR3: CASSLRTNTDTQYF. The CDR3 coding sequence is TGTGCCAGCAGCTTGAGGACTAACACAGATACGCAGTATTTT. Based on the CDR3 plus reference TRBV5-4 and TRBJ2-3, the full variable domain is ETGVTQSPTHLIKTRGQQVTLRCSSQSGHNTVSWYQQALGQGPQFIFQYYREEENGRGNFPPRFSGLQFPNYSSELNVNALELDDSALYLCASSLRTNTDTQYFGPGTRLTVL.

In its sample, this clone was seen once. V gene TRBV11-2 combines with J gene TRBJ2-5; 9 bases line up with TRBD1. Germline CDR1 SGHAT, CDR2 FQNNGV. This CDR3 region has 15 residues. The junction had 9 bases not matched to a gene; V was cut back by 5 bases and J by 5 bases. DNA of the CDR3: TGTGCCAGCAGCCTGGGCACAGGGGGCTGGGAGACCCAGTACTTC. Protein: CASSLGTGGWETQYF.

A remark on this clone: This CDR3 is also generated by other DNA sequences in the sample. V is TRBV18 and J is TRBJ2-7, with 12 bases that match TRBD1. The junction had 6 bases not matched to a gene; V was cut back by 5 bases and J by 1 base. This CDR3 region has 16 residues. CDR1 is KGHSH, CDR2 LQKENI, per germline. Here the CDR3 reads CASSGGQGATSYEQYF. For the CDR3, the DNA is TGTGCCAGCTCAGGGGGACAGGGGGCAACTTCCTACGAGCAGTACTTC.

This clone has only a few counts. The CDR3 DNA sequence: TGTGCCAGCAGTGAACTAGCGGGAGTCGCCTACGAGCAGTACTTC. Residues: CASSELAGVAYEQYF. This chain links TRBV28 with TRBJ2-7; 11 positions agree with TRBD2. Looked up from germline, CDR1 is MDHEN and CDR2 is SYDVKM. There are 15 residues in the CDR3. Trimming took 5 bases from V and 2 from J; bases not matched to a gene: 5.

The chain is built from TRBV19 and TRBJ1-2; 7 nucleotides agree with TRBD1. Trimming at V came to 5 bases and at J to 6 bases, leaving 6 bases not matched to a gene. Germline V gives CDR1 LNHDA, CDR2 SQIVND (reference sequence). CDR3 length: 13 residues. The CDR3, as DNA: TGTGCCAGTAGTCAGGGGGGAGCAGATGGCTACACCTTC. Its translation is CASSQGGADGYTF.

This clone was detected only once. This sequence joins TRBV11-2 and TRBJ2-7, with D possibly matching TRBD1 (5 bases). The CDR3 contains 13 residues. Trimming removed 3 bases from V and 3 bases from J, with 9 bases in between. CDR1 is SGHAT and CDR2 is FQNNGV in the germline V gene. The CDR3 nucleotides read TGTGCCAGCAGCTTTTCTGACAGCTACGAGCAGTACTTC. Protein sequence: CASSFSDSYEQYF.

This chain connects TRBV19 to TRBJ1-5, with a possible D match to TRBD1 (6 bases). V was pared by 3 bases and J by 1 base, with 16 bases between. Germline assignment: CDR1 LNHDA and CDR2 SQIVND (reference sequence). The CDR3 consists of 17 residues. The CDR3 loop reads CASSIRAGAASNQPQHF. In nucleotides, the CDR3 is TGTGCCAGTAGTATTAGGGCGGGGGCGGCGAGCAATCAGCCCCAGCATTTT.

The chain couples TRBV7-3 to TRBJ1-4; weak D call: TRBD1 (5 bases). The CDR3 loop spans 13 amino acids. The V end was cut by 5 bases, the J end by 14 bases, with 18 bases between. Per the germline V gene, CDR1 is SGHTA and CDR2 is FQGTGA. The CDR3 is CASSNRGGGHLFF. Here the CDR3 DNA reads TGTGCCAGCAGCAACCGGGGGGGAGGGCACCTGTTTTTT.

The rearrangement uses TRBV7-9 and TRBJ2-2; D might be TRBD2 (5 bases). V was pared by 4 bases and J by 0 bases, with 12 bases between. Germline loops: CDR1 SEHNR, CDR2 FQNEAQ (reference sequence). The CDR3 totals 16 residues. CDR3 bases: TGTGCCAGCAGCTCGAGTCAAGCGGCGAACACCGGGGAGCTGTTTTTT. It translates to CASSSSQAANTGELFF.

The rearrangement links TRBV2 to TRBJ1-5, with D perhaps TRBD1 (6 bases). The CDR3 length is 15 residues. Looked up from germline, CDR1 is SNHLY and CDR2 is FYNNEI. The V end lost 2 bases, the J end lost 11 bases, and 19 bases lay between the germline ends. DNA for the CDR3: TGTGCCAGCAGTGAAAGGAGGGGGGCGGCGGGGACCCAGCATTTT. This sequence encodes CASSERRGAAGTQHF.

V and J are TRBV2 and TRBJ1-5; D is undetermined. Germline-derived CDR1 and CDR2 are SNHLY and FYNNEI. V lost 4 bases and J 5 bases, leaving 6 bases between the germline ends. The length of the CDR3 is 12 residues. The CDR3: CASSGEDQPQHF. CDR3 nucleotide sequence: TGTGCCAGCAGTGGGGAAGATCAGCCCCAGCATTTT.

The V gene is TRBV6-1, the J gene TRBJ1-1; D is unclear. The germline V gene has CDR1 MNHNS and CDR2 SASEGT. This CDR3 is 13 amino acids long. The V end lost 2 bases, the J end lost 1 base, and 5 bases lay between the germline ends. The DNA for the CDR3 is TGTGCCAGCAGTGAACAGACGAACACTGAAGCTTTCTTT. As protein: CASSEQTNTEAFF.

In this sample, this clone turned up a few times. The chain combines TRBV28 with TRBJ2-1; the D call may be TRBD1 or TRBD2 (5 bases each). Germline lookup yields CDR1 MDHEN and CDR2 SYDVKM. CDR3 size: 14 residues. V gave up 6 bases and J gave up 4 bases, with 13 bases separating them. CDR3 DNA sequence: TGTGCCAGCAGACCACCCTGGGGGTACAATGAGCAGTTCTTC. It yields the protein CASRPPWGYNEQFF.

This chain links TRBV7-3 with TRBJ1-1, with no clear D. V lost 5 bases and J lost 10, with 8 bases in between. Germline CDR1 SGHTA, CDR2 FQGTGA. The CDR3 runs to 10 residues. CDR3 sequence (DNA): TGTGCCAGCAGCCGGTGCCGAGCTTTCTTT. This codes for CASSRCRAFF.

V is TRBV18 and J is TRBJ1-2, with 7 bases identical to TRBD1. CDR3 length equals 14 residues. Germline CDR1 reads KGHSH; CDR2 reads LQKENI. Trimming cost V 3 bases and J 2 bases; bases outside gene matches: 3. The DNA of the CDR3 is TGTGCCAGCTCACCCCCGACAGGGAACTATGGCTACACCTTC. Protein sequence: CASSPPTGNYGYTF.

The chain recombines TRBV25-1 with TRBJ1-2, with 9 nucleotides matching TRBD1. V was pared by 7 bases and J by 5 bases, with 8 bases of the junction left unmatched. Germline V CDR1 and CDR2: MGHDK, SYGVNS. This CDR3 contains 14 residues. In nucleotides, the CDR3 is TGTGCCAGCACTCCGGGACAGGGCCAGTATGGCTACACCTTC. Translated: CASTPGQGQYGYTF.

The rearrangement links TRBV11-1 to TRBJ1-2, with 7 nucleotides matching TRBD1. The V gene end was trimmed by 4 bases and the J gene end by 1 base; junction bases not matched to a gene: 6. The germline V gene has CDR1 SGHAT and CDR2 FQDESV (reference sequence). The CDR3 length is 15 residues. The CDR3 is CASSSGQLSNYGYTF. In DNA, the CDR3 is TGTGCCAGCAGCTCGGGACAGCTGAGTAACTATGGCTACACCTTC. Supplemented by reference TRBV11-1 and TRBJ1-2, the full variable domain reads EAEVAQSPRYKITEKSQAVAFWCDPISGHATLYWYRQILGQGPELLVQFQDESVVDDSQLPKDRFSAERLKGVDSTLKIQPAELGDSAMYLCASSSGQLSNYGYTFGSGTRLTVV.

This clone occurred a few times. The CDR3: CAWSGVQGASRQPQHF. CDR3 coding DNA: TGTGCCTGGAGTGGGGTACAGGGGGCAAGCCGGCAGCCCCAGCATTTT. The gene calls are TRBV30 and TRBJ1-5; TRBD1 agrees at 9 bases. The V gene end was trimmed by 1 base and the J gene end by 7 bases; junction bases not matched to a gene: 11. The germline V gene encodes CDR1 GTSNPN and CDR2 SVGIG (reference sequence). The CDR3 runs 16 residues.

This clone was counted between two and nine times. The chain links TRBV6-1 to TRBJ2-3; TRBD1 matches at 12 bases. There are 15 residues in the CDR3. CDR1 is MNHNS and CDR2 is SASEGT in the germline V gene. V was pared by 8 bases and J by 7 bases, with 10 bases of the junction left unmatched. CDR3 sequence (DNA): TGTGCCAGCGGGGTAGGGGGACAGGGGGCATATACGCAGTATTTT. As protein: CASGVGGQGAYTQYF.

The J gene is TRBJ2-1, the V gene TRBV2; D gene unclear. V shed 6 bases and J shed 6 bases, with 9 bases lying between them. Germline V gene lookup returns CDR1 SNHLY and CDR2 FYNNEI. This CDR3 has 12 amino acids. CDR3 amino acids: CASRSIVNEQFF. In DNA form, the CDR3 reads TGTGCCAGCAGGAGCATAGTCAATGAGCAGTTCTTC. Supplemented by reference TRBV2 and TRBJ2-1, the full variable domain reads EPEVTQTPSHQVTQMGQEVILRCVPISNHLYFYWYRQILGQKVEFLVSFYNNEISEKSEIFDDQFSVERPDGSNFTLKIRSTKLEDSAMYFCASRSIVNEQFFGPGTRLTVL.

This chain joins TRBV6-1 and TRBJ2-1; TRBD2 matches 9 bases. CDR1 and CDR2 from the germline V gene are MNHNS and SASEGT. The V segment lost 2 bases and the J segment 4 bases; nucleotides outside the gene matches: 3. The CDR3 sequence is 15 residues long. The CDR3 sequence is CASSENLAGYNEQFF. The CDR3, as DNA: TGTGCCAGCAGTGAAAATCTAGCGGGGTACAATGAGCAGTTCTTC.

The CDR3 is CASSLRGASWEETQYF. Written as DNA, the CDR3 is TGTGCCAGCAGCCTTCGGGGGGCTTCCTGGGAAGAGACCCAGTACTTC. The chain uses TRBV9 and TRBJ2-5, with D perhaps TRBD2 (7 bases). The CDR3 spans 16 residues. Looked up from germline, CDR1 is SGDLS and CDR2 is YYNGEE. Trimming removed 4 bases at V and 3 bases at J, with 19 bases between.

The chain uses TRBV19 and TRBJ1-5; 7 bases match TRBD1. Germline V CDR1 and CDR2: LNHDA, SQIVND (reference sequence). The CDR3 has 15 residues. V shed 3 bases, J shed 6 bases, and the junction held 8 bases outside the gene matches. This chain's CDR3 is CASSIEGAQGQPQHF. Here the CDR3 DNA reads TGTGCCAGTAGTATTGAGGGGGCCCAGGGTCAGCCCCAGCATTTT.